This TCR beta chain was profiled in a study of T cell repertoires in cytomegalovirus infection. Study-wide points: Across the ex vivo response, the dominant clonotypes were HLA-C-restricted CMV-specific TCR beta clonotypes. CMV carriers with the relevant HLA were identified by cumulative public TCR beta family frequency.

TCRdb used MiXCR to reprocess the reads, holding one entry per CDR3 protein. In the table there are 170,000 or so distinct CDR3 sequences, over 13% of which are singletons. This clonotype was counted between two and nine times. The antigen is undetermined. V shed 4 bases and J 7 bases; nucleotides not matched to a gene: 11. This CDR3 contains 14 residues. CDR1 and CDR2 (germline): SGDLS, YYNGEE. Sequencing used PBMCs. This TCR was recovered from a human donor in good health (CMV status not recorded). Some clones in this sample may be carry-over from other donors' samples. The V and J genes are TRBV9 and TRBJ2-7, with TRBD1 matching 7 bases. The DNA of the CDR3 is TGTGCCAGCAGCCCCAGACAGGGAGTTGGAGAGCAGTACTTC. It is translated as CASSPRQGVGEQYF.